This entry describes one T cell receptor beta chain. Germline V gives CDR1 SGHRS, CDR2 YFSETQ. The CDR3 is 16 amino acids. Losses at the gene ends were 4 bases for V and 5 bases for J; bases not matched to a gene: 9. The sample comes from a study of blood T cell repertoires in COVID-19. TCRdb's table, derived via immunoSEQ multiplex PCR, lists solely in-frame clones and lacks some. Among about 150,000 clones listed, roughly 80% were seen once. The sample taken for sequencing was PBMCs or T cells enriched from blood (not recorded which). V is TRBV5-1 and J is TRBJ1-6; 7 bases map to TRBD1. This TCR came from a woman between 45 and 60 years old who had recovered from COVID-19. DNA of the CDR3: TGCGCCAGCAGCCGTACAGCCGGACAGGATAATTCACCCCTCCACTTT. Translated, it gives CASSRTAGQDNSPLHF.